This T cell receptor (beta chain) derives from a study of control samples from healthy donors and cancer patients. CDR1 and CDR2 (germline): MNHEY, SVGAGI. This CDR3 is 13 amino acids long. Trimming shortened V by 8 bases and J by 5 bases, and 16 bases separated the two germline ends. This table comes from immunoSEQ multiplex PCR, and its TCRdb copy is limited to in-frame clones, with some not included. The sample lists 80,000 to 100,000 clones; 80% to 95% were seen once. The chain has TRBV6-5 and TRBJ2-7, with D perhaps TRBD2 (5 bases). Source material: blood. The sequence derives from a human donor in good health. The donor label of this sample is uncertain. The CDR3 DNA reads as TGTGCCAGCCCCTCCGCGGGCCTTAACGAGCAGTACTTC. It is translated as CASPSAGLNEQYF.